The clone carrying this TCR beta chain appeared once. Its antigen is still unknown. The data were taken from a study of OX40 agonist ivuxolimab in advanced cancers. Study background: Checkpoint inhibitors had been given previously to 35% to 50% of patients. Study results and limitations: Clonal expansion was seen in CD4+ and CD8+ blood T cells by week 6 at 0.1 to 3.0 mg/kg.

CDR3 length equals 15 residues. Trimming removed 2 bases from V and 2 bases from J; junction bases left unmatched: 2. Germline CDR1 and CDR2: KGHSH and LQKENI. The table came from immunoSEQ multiplex PCR; TCRdb's copy has only in-frame clones and leaves some out. The table lists around 84,000 clones, around nine tenths of them singletons. This clonotype originated in an adult with an advanced solid tumor such as melanoma, head and neck, liver or kidney cancer. The specimen was CD4+ or CD8+ T cells sorted from blood, collected in a trial of the OX40 agonist ivuxolimab. The V call is TRBV18, the J call TRBJ2-7, with 11 nucleotides matching TRBD1. The CDR3 DNA follows: TGTGCCAGCTCACCATTGGGACAGGGGGCCTACGAGCAGTACTTC. This translates into CASSPLGQGAYEQYF.